This T cell receptor beta chain was found in a study of T cell responses to AZD1222 COVID-19 vaccine. Study in general: Pooled together were second doses at about 4 or about 12 weeks.

As for this clone: Its antigen is currently unknown.

Study conclusions and caveats: The donors showed a predominance of white British ancestry and of females, with possible underestimation of clonal diversity. Repertoires were obtained only post-peak T cell response.

The CDR3 has 16 residues. The V end lost 5 bases, the J end lost 3 bases, and 16 bases lay between the germline ends. Germline loops: CDR1 LNHDA, CDR2 SQIVND (reference sequence). Assay: immunoSEQ multiplex PCR; the TCRdb copy retains only in-frame clones and omits some. The table records more than 150,000 clones, roughly nine tenths of them present only once. V and J are TRBV19 and TRBJ1-4; unclear D gene. The sequencing here drew on peripheral blood, taken on day 0 of AZD1222 vaccination. The clonotype was recovered from an adult in good health. The CDR3 nucleotides read TGTGCCAGTAGTGACCCCCCCCCAGGATCTAATGAAAAACTGTTTTTT. Protein: CASSDPPPGSNEKLFF.